The 16 T cell receptor beta chains below were found in one sample sequenced in a study of metastatic and nonmetastatic thyroid tumors. The entire patient cohort was treatment-naive prior to thyroid surgery. TCRdb reassembled clones from the PCR reads with MiXCR. The repertoire holds more than 20,000 clones, approximately 20% seen once, with 25% to 35% in the top ten. The sequenced material came from blood. The receptors come from a female donor with papillary thyroid cancer or a benign thyroid nodule (not recorded which). Some clones in this sample may be carry-over from other donors' samples.

This clone is labeled as medium-sized. This chain's CDR3 is CASSPRLGAGYEQYF. The CDR3 nucleotides are TGTGCCAGCAGCCCGCGTTTGGGGGCGGGCTACGAGCAGTACTTC. This chain uses TRBV28 with TRBJ2-7, with D tentatively TRBD1 (6 bases). The CDR3 has 15 amino acids. Germline lookup yields CDR1 MDHEN and CDR2 SYDVKM. Between the trimmed V and J ends, which lost 6 bases and 3 bases, there was a span of 18 bases.

In its sample, this clone was seen many times. The chain recombines TRBV19 with TRBJ2-1, with 9 bases that match TRBD2. The CDR3 runs to 16 residues. V was pared by 6 bases and J by 5 bases, with 11 bases of the junction left unmatched. Per the germline V gene, CDR1 is LNHDA and CDR2 is SQIVND (reference sequence). The DNA of the CDR3 is TGTGCCAGTAGGAACCGAGCGGGAGGTAGGAACAATGAGCAGTTCTTC. The encoded protein is CASRNRAGGRNNEQFF.

This chain joins TRBV19 and TRBJ1-5; 8 nucleotides align to TRBD1. The V gene end was trimmed by 10 bases and the J gene end by 4 bases; junction bases not matched to a gene: 3. There are 12 residues in the CDR3. The germline CDR1 and CDR2 sequences are LNHDA and SQIVND (reference sequence). The CDR3 protein is CATGQGNQPQHF. The CDR3, as DNA: TGTGCCACCGGACAGGGTAATCAGCCCCAGCATTTT.

This clone was observed many times. The CDR3 protein is CSARPGVTGPGYEQYF. DNA of the CDR3: TGCAGTGCTAGACCCGGGGTGACAGGGCCGGGGTACGAGCAGTACTTC. This rearrangement joins TRBV20-1 to TRBJ2-7; 7 bases match TRBD1. Per germline, CDR1 DFQATT and CDR2 SNEGSKA (reference sequence). V gave up 2 bases and J gave up 4 bases; unmatched junction bases: 14. CDR3 length: 16 amino acids.

This clone has at least ten counts. Here the CDR3 DNA reads TGTGCCAGCAGTTACGGTACGGGACCAACCTATGGCTACACCTTC. It yields the protein CASSYGTGPTYGYTF. The chain combines TRBV6-5 with TRBJ1-2; possible D gene TRBD1, 5 bases. The CDR3 contains 15 residues. The germline gives CDR1 MNHEY, CDR2 SVGAGI. V was pared by 2 bases and J by 4 bases, with 14 bases between.

The sample holds many counts of this clone. The V call is TRBV6-4, the J call TRBJ2-3; 11 bases align to TRBD2. Trimming at V came to 3 bases and at J to 4 bases, leaving 3 bases not matched to a gene. This CDR3 region has 15 residues. Germline V CDR1 and CDR2: MRHNA, SNTAGT. The CDR3, as DNA: TGTGCCAGCAGTGAGGAACTAGCGGGAGCAGATACGCAGTATTTT. Encoded protein: CASSEELAGADTQYF.

This chain connects TRBV11-1 to TRBJ2-7; D remains unclear. The germline V gene encodes CDR1 SGHAT and CDR2 FQDESV (reference sequence). This CDR3 comprises 13 residues. Trimming took off 6 bases at V and 6 bases at J, with 15 bases between the two ends. The CDR3 loop is CASRRIACIEQYF. DNA of the CDR3: TGTGCCAGCAGACGGATTGCCTGTATCGAGCAGTACTTC.

This clone is labeled medium-sized. In nucleotides, the CDR3 is TGTGCCAGCAGAGGACTAGCGTACACCGGGGAGCTGTTTTTT. It is translated as CASRGLAYTGELFF. The chain is built from TRBV6-1 and TRBJ2-2; 9 nucleotides agree with TRBD2. Germline V CDR1 and CDR2: MNHNS, SASEGT. Trimming cost V 6 bases and J 3 bases; bases outside gene matches: 2. The CDR3 is made up of 14 amino acids.

This clone was counted many times. Different DNA sequences within this sample yield the same CDR3. DNA of the CDR3: TGTGCCAGCAGCGAGACGGGGTTAGAGACCCAGTACTTC. Translation: CASSETGLETQYF. The chain employs TRBV7-9 and TRBJ2-5; maybe TRBD2 (5 bases). The CDR3 runs to 13 residues. Germline V gene lookup returns CDR1 SEHNR and CDR2 FQNEAQ (reference sequence). The ends were cut back, 5 bases at V and 4 bases at J, with 11 bases in the middle.

This chain links TRBV11-3 with TRBJ2-1; D may be TRBD1 or TRBD2 (5 bases each). Trimming took off 5 bases at V and 8 bases at J, with 10 bases between the two ends. Germline-derived CDR1 and CDR2 are SGHNT and YENEEA. The CDR3 has 12 residues. CDR3 in amino acids: CASSGDGDEQFF. DNA for the CDR3: TGTGCCAGCAGCGGGGACGGGGATGAGCAGTTCTTC.

This clone is a singleton in its sample. J is TRBJ1-5 and V is TRBV20-1; D possibly corresponds to TRBD1 (5 bases). This CDR3 has 16 amino acids. Germline loops: CDR1 DFQATT, CDR2 SNEGSKA (reference sequence). Trimming removed 3 bases at V and 2 bases at J, with 17 bases between. The CDR3 sequence: CSASSRGGDGNQPQHF. In DNA form, the CDR3 reads TGCAGTGCTAGTAGTCGGGGAGGGGATGGCAATCAGCCCCAGCATTTT.

The sample holds many counts of this clone. The V call is TRBV7-2, the J call TRBJ2-7, with D perhaps TRBD1 (5 bases). Trimming left V 4 bases short and J 2 bases short, with 15 bases between. Germline V gene sequence: CDR1 SGHTA, CDR2 FQGNSA. The CDR3 length is 15 residues. The CDR3 DNA reads as TGTGCCAGCAGCTCGTCTACAGGTAACGCCTACGAGCAGTACTTC. This translates into CASSSSTGNAYEQYF.

The chain recombines TRBV4-2 with TRBJ1-5, with D possibly matching TRBD1 (5 bases). The CDR3 is 15 residues long. Trimming removed 2 bases at V and 10 bases at J, with 18 bases between. The V gene's germline CDR1 is LGHNA and CDR2 YNFKEQ. CDR3 coding DNA: TGTGCCAGCAGCCAACCAGGGAATCCGTCCCTCCCCCAGCATTTT. The encoded protein is CASSQPGNPSLPQHF.

The J gene is TRBJ1-4, the V gene TRBV5-1, with TRBD1 matching over 8 bases. CDR1 and CDR2 from the germline V gene are SGHRS and YFSETQ. Losses at the gene ends were 3 bases for V and 0 bases for J; bases not matched to a gene: 4. The CDR3 has 16 residues. CDR3: CASSWGDRTTNEKLFF. CDR3 sequence (DNA): TGCGCCAGCAGCTGGGGGGACAGGACAACTAATGAAAAACTGTTTTTT.

This clone was seen repeatedly, ten times or more. Possible read error: a much larger clone is one base away. CDR3 nucleotides: TGTGCCAGCCGGGACAGTCTTACTAGCACAGATACGCAGTATTTT. Translated: CASRDSLTSTDTQYF. This chain joins TRBV28 and TRBJ2-3; 7 bases fit TRBD1. Germline V gene sequence: CDR1 MDHEN, CDR2 SYDVKM. There are 15 residues in the CDR3. J was trimmed by 0 bases and V by 8 bases; bases with no gene match: 8.

There are many counts of this clone. The chain links TRBV7-9 to TRBJ2-1; 7 bases map to TRBD2. The CDR3 is made up of 17 amino acids. CDR1 is SEHNR and CDR2 is FQNEAQ in the germline V gene (reference sequence). V dropped 4 bases and J dropped 4; count of bases not matched to a gene: 13. The CDR3 region has the DNA TGTGCCAGCAGCTCCCCGGAAGGGACTAAAACGTACAATGAGCAGTTCTTC. Translating gives CASSSPEGTKTYNEQFF.